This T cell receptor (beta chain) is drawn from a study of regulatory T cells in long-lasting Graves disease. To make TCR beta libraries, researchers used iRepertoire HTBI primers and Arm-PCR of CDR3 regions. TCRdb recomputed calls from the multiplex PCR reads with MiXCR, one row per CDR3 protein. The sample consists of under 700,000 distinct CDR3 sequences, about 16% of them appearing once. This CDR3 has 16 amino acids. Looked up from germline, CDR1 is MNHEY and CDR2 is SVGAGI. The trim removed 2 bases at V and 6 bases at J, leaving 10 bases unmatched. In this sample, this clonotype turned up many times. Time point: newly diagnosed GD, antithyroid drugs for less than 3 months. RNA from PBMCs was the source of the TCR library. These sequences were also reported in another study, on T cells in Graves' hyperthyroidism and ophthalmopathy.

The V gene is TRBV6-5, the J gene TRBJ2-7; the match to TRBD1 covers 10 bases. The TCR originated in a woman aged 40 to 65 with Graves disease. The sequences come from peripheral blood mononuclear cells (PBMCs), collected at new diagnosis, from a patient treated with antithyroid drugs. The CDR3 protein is CASSYPTDRGRIEQYF. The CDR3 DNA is TGTGCCAGCAGTTACCCTACTGACAGGGGGCGCATCGAGCAGTACTTC.